This T cell receptor beta chain was retrieved from a study of CD8+CD57+ T cells in acquired aplastic anemia. About the research overall: DNA from sorted CD4+ and CD8+ cells averaged roughly 3.2 ug.

The CDR3 totals 12 residues. CDR1 and CDR2 (germline): ENHRY, SYGVKD. The template for TCR beta VDJ and CDR3 sequence profiling was genomic DNA. Each CDR3 protein is one row after TCRdb ran MiXCR on the reads. Found here are about 470,000 distinct CDR3 sequences, approximately 32% of them singletons; the top ten hold under 0.95%. Of note for this clonotype: Sequence at one end of the junction differs from germline and may be a read error.

Individuals selected for sequencing had exhibited CD8+CD57+ cell expansion on flow cytometry. This chain links TRBV10-3 with TRBJ1-3; the D gene is possibly TRBD1 (6 bases). Sequencing was done on a sample of sorted CD4+, CD8+, or CD8+CD57+ T cells (not recorded which) from PBMCs. This TCR came from a human donor with aplastic anemia. The CDR3 loop reads CAIRDSGNAIYF. CDR3 nucleotides: TGTGCCATCAGGGACAGTGGAAACGCCATATATTTT.